This TCR beta chain was captured in a study of regulatory T cells in long-lasting Graves disease. Looking at the study overall: Over 5 years of antithyroid drugs plus positive TSH receptor antibodies defined persistent Graves' disease.

The TCR beta library used iRepertoire HTBI primers with Arm-PCR amplification of CDR3. One entry per CDR3 protein, called by TCRdb with MiXCR from the multiplex PCR reads. The sample carries approximately 380,000 distinct CDR3 sequences, about 20% recorded once. This clonotype was observed a few times. Time point of the sample: persistent/refractory GD, antithyroid drugs over 5 years with positive TRAb. Preparation of the TCR library used RNA extracted from PBMCs. Graves' disease diagnoses used American Thyroid Association guidelines. The CDR3 runs to 13 residues. In germline, CDR1 is KGHDR, CDR2 SFDVKD. The ends were cut back, 4 bases at V and 8 bases at J, with 13 bases in the middle.

The sample consisted of peripheral blood mononuclear cells (PBMCs), taken when the disease was refractory, from a patient treated with antithyroid drugs. The chain is built from TRBV24-1 and TRBJ1-2; D is unresolved. This TCR came from a female donor with Graves disease. As DNA, the CDR3 is TGTGCCACCAGTGACCCCTTGGGTCGAGGCTACACCTTC. This gives the protein CATSDPLGRGYTF.